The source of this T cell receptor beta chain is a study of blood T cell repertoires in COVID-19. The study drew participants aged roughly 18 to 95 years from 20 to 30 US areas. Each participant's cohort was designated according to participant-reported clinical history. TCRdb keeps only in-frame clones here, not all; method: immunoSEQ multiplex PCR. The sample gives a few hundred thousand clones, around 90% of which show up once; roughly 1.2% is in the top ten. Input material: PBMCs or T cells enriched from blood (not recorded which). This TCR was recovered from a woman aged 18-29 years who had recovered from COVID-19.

The CDR3 reads CASRETVNYGYTF. As DNA, the CDR3 is TGTGCCAGCAGAGAGACAGTGAACTATGGCTACACCTTC. The chain uses TRBV6-5 and TRBJ1-2, with D possibly being TRBD1 (5 bases). V was trimmed by 6 bases and J by 2 bases, leaving 10 bases between them. CDR1 and CDR2 from the germline V gene are MNHEY and SVGAGI. The CDR3 extends over 13 amino acids.